The rows below give T cell receptor beta chains drawn from one sample of a study of cytomegalovirus exposure and HLA in healthy donors. Sequenced by immunoSEQ multiplex PCR; TCRdb stores in-frame clones only, minus some. The repertoire table contains 60,000 to 100,000 clones. The sequencing sample was made of PBMCs. The receptors stem from a man younger than 45 in good health and CMV-seronegative. CDR3s include the opening cysteine and the closing phenylalanine or tryptophan.

j_gene | v_gene | CDR3aa
TRBJ2-5 | TRBV12-5 | CASGLTWTGGPGETQYF
TRBJ1-2 | TRBV6-5 | CASRPGTGVYGYTF
TRBJ2-7 | TRBV7-9 | CASSPLQAGGEQYF
TRBJ1-1 | TRBV19 | CASKEQMNTEAFF
TRBJ2-7 | TRBV4-3 | CASSQGPGQAYEQYF
TRBJ1-2 | TRBV28 | CASSPGTAANYGYTF
TRBJ2-1 | TRBV6-5 | CASTPDWDNEQFF
NA | TRBV14 | CASSQHTGSEQYF
TRBJ1-4 | TRBV29-1 | CSVGGQGETNEKLVF
TRBJ1-1 | TRBV29-1 | CSVEASGGLNTEAFF
TRBJ2-7 | TRBV6-4 | CASSDSTPEQGRYEQYF
TRBJ2-7 | TRBV7-2 | CASSLVGGSSYEQYF
TRBJ1-2 | TRBV7-3 | CASSNPDRGGMDGYTF
TRBJ1-1 | TRBV9 | CASSASGQGSTEAFF
TRBJ2-5 | TRBV14 | CASSFRDRGRQTQYF
TRBJ1-2 | TRBV9 | CASSVGSEQPNYGYTF
TRBJ2-3 | TRBV9 | CASSEGLTTDTQYF
TRBJ2-5 | TRBV9 | CASSVGFSLAGETQYF
TRBJ2-5 | TRBV5-1 | CASSDRTGQETQYF
TRBJ1-2 | TRBV19 | CASSSGQAYGYTF
TRBJ2-2 | TRBV7-3 | CASSPNGGRKTGELFF
TRBJ2-7 | TRBV11-3 | CASSFGGRRAPYF
TRBJ2-3 | TRBV5-1 | CASSWGTIGADTQYF
TRBJ2-1 | TRBV18 | CASSPMTGAPYNEQFF
TRBJ2-2 | TRBV9 | CASSSLAGTAGELFF
TRBJ2-1 | TRBV25-1 | CASSESALQRVSYNEQFF
TRBJ1-2 | TRBV27 | CASSPSLSYGYTF
TRBJ2-3 | TRBV7-3 | CASSPTSGRAGGQYF
TRBJ2-1 | TRBV19 | CASSLGTGARGSEQFF
TRBJ2-2 | TRBV5-6 | CASSLVYSGGKSGELFF
TRBJ1-1 | TRBV28 | CASSFQGGTEAFF
TRBJ2-7 | TRBV7-8 | CASSHRLAGREQYF
TRBJ1-2 | TRBV5-4 | CASKQGDFFSGYTF
TRBJ1-1 | TRBV5-6 | CASSFIGGTNTEAFF
TRBJ1-2 | TRBV28 | CASSTGSLNYGYTF
TRBJ2-7 | TRBV21-1 | CASSKEVGRSYEQYF